The text below deals with one TCR beta chain. The CDR3 is made up of 16 amino acids. After removal of 2 bases from V and 0 bases from J, the junction contained 6 bases not matched to a gene. Germline values: CDR1 MNHNY, CDR2 SVGAGI (reference sequence). Sequenced by immunoSEQ multiplex PCR; TCRdb stores in-frame clones only, minus some. The profile shows around 25,000 clones, about 89% of them singletons. This sample is drawn from a study of blood T cell repertoires in COVID-19. Overall study: Sources were T cells, B-cell-depleted T cells, or PBMCs; the material itself was cDNA or gDNA.

The sample consisted of peripheral blood. J is TRBJ1-1 and V is TRBV6-6; 7 bases agree with TRBD1. The receptor was isolated from a woman in her seventies with active COVID-19. For the CDR3, the DNA is TGTGCCAGCAGTTACGGACAGGCGTCCATGAACACTGAAGCTTTCTTT. Protein: CASSYGQASMNTEAFF.